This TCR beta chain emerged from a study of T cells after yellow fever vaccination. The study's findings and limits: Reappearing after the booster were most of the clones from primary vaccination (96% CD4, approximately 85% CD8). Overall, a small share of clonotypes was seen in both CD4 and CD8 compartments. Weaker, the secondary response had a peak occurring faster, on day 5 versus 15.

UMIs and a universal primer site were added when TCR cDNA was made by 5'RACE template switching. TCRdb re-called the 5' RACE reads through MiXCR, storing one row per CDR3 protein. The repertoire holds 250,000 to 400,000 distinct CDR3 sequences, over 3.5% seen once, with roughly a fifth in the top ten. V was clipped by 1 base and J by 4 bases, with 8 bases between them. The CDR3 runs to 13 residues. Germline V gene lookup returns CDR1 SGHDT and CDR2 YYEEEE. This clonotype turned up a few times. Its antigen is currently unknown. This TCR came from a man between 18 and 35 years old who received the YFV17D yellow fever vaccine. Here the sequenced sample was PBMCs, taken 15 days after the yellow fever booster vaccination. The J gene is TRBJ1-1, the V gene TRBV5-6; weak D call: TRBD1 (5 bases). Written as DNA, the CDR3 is TGTGCCAGCAGCTTGAAAGGGGTCACTGAAGCTTTCTTT. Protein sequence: CASSLKGVTEAFF.